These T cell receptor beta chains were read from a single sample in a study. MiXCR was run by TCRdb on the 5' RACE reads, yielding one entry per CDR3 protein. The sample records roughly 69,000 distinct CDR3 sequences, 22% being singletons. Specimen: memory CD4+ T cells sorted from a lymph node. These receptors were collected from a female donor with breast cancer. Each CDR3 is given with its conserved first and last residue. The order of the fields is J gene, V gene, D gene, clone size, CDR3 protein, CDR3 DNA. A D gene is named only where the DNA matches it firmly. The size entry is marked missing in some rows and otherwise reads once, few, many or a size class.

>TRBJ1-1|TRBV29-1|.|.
CSVSLQAGTEAFF
TGCAGCGTGAGCCTCCAGGCGGGCACTGAAGCTTTCTTT
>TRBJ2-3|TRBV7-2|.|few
CASSRPGGGTDTQYF
TGTGCCAGCAGCCGTCCCGGAGGGGGAACAGATACGCAGTATTTT
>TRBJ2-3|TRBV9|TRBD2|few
CASSVSGSLGTDTQYF
TGTGCCAGCAGCGTAAGCGGGAGCTTGGGCACAGATACGCAGTATTTT
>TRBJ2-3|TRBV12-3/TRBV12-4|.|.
CASSRGTHGDTQYF
TGTGCCAGCAGCCGTGGGACCCACGGGGATACGCAGTATTTT
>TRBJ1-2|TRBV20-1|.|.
CSARDERLVGGYTF
TGCAGTGCTAGAGACGAAAGATTGGTAGGTGGCTACACCTTC
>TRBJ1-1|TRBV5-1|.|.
CANRPGWDTEAFF
TGCGCCAACAGACCCGGATGGGACACTGAAGCTTTCTTT
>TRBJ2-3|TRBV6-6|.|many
CASRSSDTMGTDTQYF
TGTGCCAGCAGATCTTCGGACACGATGGGGACAGATACGCAGTATTTT
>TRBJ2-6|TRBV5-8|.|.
CASSPHTGASVLTF
TGTGCCAGCAGCCCGCATACTGGGGCCAGCGTCCTGACTTTC
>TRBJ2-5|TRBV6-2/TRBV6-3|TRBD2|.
CASSSRTSWKTQYF
TGTGCCAGCAGTTCACGGACTAGCTGGAAGACCCAGTACTTC
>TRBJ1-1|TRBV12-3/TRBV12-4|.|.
CASSRQNKEAFF
TGTGCCAGCAGCAGACAGAATAAGGAAGCTTTCTTT
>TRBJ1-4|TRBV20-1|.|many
CSARDADIGNEKLFF
TGCAGTGCTAGAGATGCGGACATCGGGAATGAAAAACTGTTTTTT
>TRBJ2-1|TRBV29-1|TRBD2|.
CSARTSGRTNEQFF
TGCAGCGCAAGAACTAGCGGGAGAACGAATGAGCAGTTCTTC
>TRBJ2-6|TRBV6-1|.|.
CAIGASGANVLTF
TGTGCCATCGGGGCATCCGGGGCCAACGTCCTGACTTTC
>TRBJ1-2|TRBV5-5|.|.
CTSSYLNDRRYGYTF
TGTACCAGCAGCTACTTAAACGACAGGCGCTATGGCTACACCTTC
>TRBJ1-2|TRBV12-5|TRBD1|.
CASGMGQGVYGYTF
TGTGCTAGTGGCATGGGACAGGGGGTCTATGGCTACACCTTC
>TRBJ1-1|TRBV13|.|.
CASSLGPGFNTEAFF
TGTGCCAGCAGCTTAGGCCCCGGGTTCAACACTGAAGCTTTCTTT
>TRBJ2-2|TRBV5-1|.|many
CASSRGSNTGELFF
TGCGCCAGCAGTCGCGGGTCGAACACCGGGGAGCTGTTTTTT
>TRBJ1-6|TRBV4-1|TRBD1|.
CASSRLGTGLNSPLHF
TGCGCCAGCAGCCGGTTGGGGACAGGGCTAAATTCACCCCTCCACTTT
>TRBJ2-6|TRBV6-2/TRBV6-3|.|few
CASSYSFSGANVLTF
TGTGCCAGCAGTTACTCGTTCTCTGGGGCCAACGTCCTGACTTTC
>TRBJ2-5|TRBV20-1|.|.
CSAHEGGRQQETQYF
TGCAGTGCCCATGAAGGAGGGAGGCAGCAAGAGACCCAGTACTTC
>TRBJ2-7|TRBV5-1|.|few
CASSLETTDEQYF
TGCGCCAGCAGCTTGGAGACCACTGACGAGCAGTACTTC
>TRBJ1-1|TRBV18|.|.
CASSPRSRGSNTEAFF
TGTGCCAGCTCACCACGGTCTAGGGGCTCGAACACTGAAGCTTTCTTC
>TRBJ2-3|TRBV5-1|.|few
CASSFLATSTDTQYF
TGCGCCAGCAGCTTCCTAGCGACTAGCACAGATACGCAGTATTTT
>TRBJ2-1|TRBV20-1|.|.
CSALLRVGQFF
TGCAGTGCACTCCTTAGGGTGGGGCAGTTCTTC
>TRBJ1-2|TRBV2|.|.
CASSYGRSYGYTF
TGTGCCAGCAGCTATGGACGGAGCTATGGCTACACCTTC
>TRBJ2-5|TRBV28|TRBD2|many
CASIGTSGRGGETQYF
TGTGCCAGCATAGGGACTAGCGGGAGAGGCGGAGAGACCCAGTACTTC
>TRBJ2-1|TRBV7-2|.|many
CASSKGGTTHNEQFF
TGTGCCAGCAGCAAAGGGGGTACCACCCACAATGAGCAGTTCTTC
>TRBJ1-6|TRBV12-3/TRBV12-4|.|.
CASSSVYSPLHF
TGTGCCAGCAGTTCCGTCTACTCACCCCTCCACTTT
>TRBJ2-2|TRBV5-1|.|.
CASRPYTGELFF
TGCGCCAGCAGGCCGTATACCGGGGAGCTGTTTTTT
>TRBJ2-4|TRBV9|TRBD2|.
CASSVASGGAGNIQYF
TGTGCCAGCAGCGTAGCCAGCGGGGGGGCCGGGAACATTCAGTACTTC
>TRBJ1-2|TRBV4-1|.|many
CASSQDKGYHGYTF
TGCGCCAGCAGCCAAGATAAAGGGTACCATGGCTACACCTTC
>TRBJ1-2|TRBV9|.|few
CASSLQSYGYTF
TGTGCCAGCAGTCTCCAGTCCTATGGCTACACCTTC
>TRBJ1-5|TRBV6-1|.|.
CASGRGHQPQHF
TGTGCCAGCGGTCGGGGACATCAGCCCCAGCATTTT
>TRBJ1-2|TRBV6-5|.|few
CASSPFAVNYGYTF
TGTGCCAGCAGTCCCTTTGCAGTTAACTATGGCTACACCTTC
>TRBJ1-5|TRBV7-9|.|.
CASSFGLDQPQHF
TGTGCCAGCAGCTTCGGTCTGGATCAGCCCCAGCATTTT
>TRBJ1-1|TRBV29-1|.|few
CSVEKFTGNTEAFF
TGCAGCGTTGAAAAATTTACGGGGAACACTGAAGCTTTCTTT
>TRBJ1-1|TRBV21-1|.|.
CASGTSLNTEAFF
TGTGCCAGCGGCACCAGCTTGAACACTGAAGCTTTCTTT
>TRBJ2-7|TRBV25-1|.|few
CASSPGSYEQYF
TGTGCCAGCAGTCCGGGCTCCTACGAGCAGTACTTC
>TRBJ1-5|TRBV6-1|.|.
CAGKQMVNQPQHF
TGTGCCGGCAAGCAGATGGTCAATCAGCCCCAGCATTTT
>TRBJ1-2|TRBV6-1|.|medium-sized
CASALNGDGYGYTF
TGTGCCAGCGCCTTAAATGGGGATGGCTATGGCTACACCTTC
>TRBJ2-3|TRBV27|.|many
CASRWQRSTDTQYF
TGTGCCAGCAGATGGCAGCGAAGCACAGATACGCAGTATTTT
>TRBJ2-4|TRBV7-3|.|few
CASSGRVENIQYF
TGTGCCAGCAGCGGCAGGGTCGAAAACATTCAGTACTTC
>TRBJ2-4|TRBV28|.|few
CASRSENIQYF
TGTGCCTCCCGGTCGGAAAACATTCAGTACTTC
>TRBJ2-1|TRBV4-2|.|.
CASSQDTQRTYNEQFF
TGTGCCAGCAGCCAAGATACCCAACGGACTTACAATGAGCAGTTCTTC
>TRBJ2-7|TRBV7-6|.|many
CASSLSADLGEQYF
TGTGCCAGCAGCTTGTCTGCCGATTTGGGCGAGCAGTACTTC
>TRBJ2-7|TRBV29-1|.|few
CSVGTESYEQYF
TGCAGCGTTGGGACTGAATCCTACGAGCAGTACTTC
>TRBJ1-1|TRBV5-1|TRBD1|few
CASSFSPGQSEAFF
TGCGCCAGCAGCTTTTCACCGGGACAGAGTGAAGCTTTCTTT
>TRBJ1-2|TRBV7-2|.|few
CASSLELRGSYYGYTF
TGTGCCAGCAGCTTAGAGCTTCGGGGCAGCTACTATGGCTACACCTTC
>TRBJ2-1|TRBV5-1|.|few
CASSPRDGYNEQFF
TGCGCCAGCAGCCCTCGGGACGGGTACAATGAGCAGTTCTTC
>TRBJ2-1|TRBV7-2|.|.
CASSPLRGSYNEQFF
TGTGCCAGCAGCCCCTTGCGGGGCTCCTACAATGAGCAGTTCTTC
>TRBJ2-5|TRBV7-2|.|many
CASSLSHYLRETQYF
TGTGCCAGCAGCTTATCCCATTATCTCCGAGAGACCCAGTACTTC
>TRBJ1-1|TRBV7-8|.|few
CASSQSFDTEAFF
TGTGCCAGCAGTCAAAGCTTCGACACTGAAGCTTTCTTT
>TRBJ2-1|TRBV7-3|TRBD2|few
CASSLKTSGRGEQFF
TGTGCCAGCAGCTTAAAGACTAGCGGGCGGGGTGAGCAGTTCTTC
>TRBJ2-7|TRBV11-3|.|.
CASSFNVYEQYF
TGTGCCAGCAGCTTTAACGTCTACGAGCAGTACTTC